The sequence of this T cell receptor beta chain was determined in a study of T cells after yellow fever vaccination. Study at large: Fractions of low cell number were prepared using SMART-Seq v4 Ultra Low Input. Study-level points and caveats: The booster response re-showed most primary clones: more than 95% CD4, approximately 90% CD8. Clonotype sharing between CD4 and CD8 compartments was small.

Universal primer sites and UMIs were introduced during 5'RACE template-switching synthesis of TCR cDNA. MiXCR, run by TCRdb on the 5' RACE reads, gives a single entry per CDR3 protein. The sample includes 95,000 to 100,000 distinct CDR3 sequences, approximately 5.5% seen only once; the top ten take under 50%. Worth noting for this clonotype: What it binds is not known.

The CDR3 is made up of 18 amino acids. Germline assignment: CDR1 MNHEY and CDR2 SVGEGT. The V gene end was trimmed by 2 bases and the J gene end by 1 base; junction bases not matched to a gene: 14. The sequence came from a young man who received the YFV17D yellow fever vaccine. The material sequenced was CD8+ T cells sorted from PBMCs, taken 10 days after the yellow fever booster vaccination. This rearrangement joins TRBV6-2 or TRBV6-3 to TRBJ2-7; 7 positions agree with TRBD1. The CDR3 loop is CASSYPRDSGIGSYEQYF. DNA for the CDR3: TGTGCCAGCAGTTACCCCCGGGACAGCGGTATTGGGTCCTACGAGCAGTACTTC.